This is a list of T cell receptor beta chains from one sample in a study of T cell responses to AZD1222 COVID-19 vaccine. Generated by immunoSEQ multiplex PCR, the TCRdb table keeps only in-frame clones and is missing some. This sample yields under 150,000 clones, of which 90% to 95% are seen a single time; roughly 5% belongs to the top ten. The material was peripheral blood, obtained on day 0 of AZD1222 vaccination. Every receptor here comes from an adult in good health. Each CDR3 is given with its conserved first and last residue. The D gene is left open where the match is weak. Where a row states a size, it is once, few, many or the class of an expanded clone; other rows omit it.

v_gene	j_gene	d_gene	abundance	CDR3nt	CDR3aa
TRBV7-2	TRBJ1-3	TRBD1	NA	TGTGCCAGCAGCACAGGGACAGGAGGAAACACCATATATTTT	CASSTGTGGNTIYF
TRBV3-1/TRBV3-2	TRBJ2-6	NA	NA	TGTGCCAGCAGCCAAGACATATCTGGGGCCAACGTCCTGACTTTC	CASSQDISGANVLTF
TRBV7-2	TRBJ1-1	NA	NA	TGTGCCAGCAGCTTATTGGGTACCACTGAAGCTTTCTTT	CASSLLGTTEAFF
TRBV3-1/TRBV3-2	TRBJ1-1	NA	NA	TGTGCCAGCAGCCACGGGGGACACACTGAAGCTTTCTTT	CASSHGGHTEAFF
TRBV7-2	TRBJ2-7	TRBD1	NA	TGTGCCAGCACCCACCGGGCAGGGGGTTCCGAGCAGTACTTC	CASTHRAGGSEQYF
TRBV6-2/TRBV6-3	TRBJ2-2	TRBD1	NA	TGTGCCAGCAGTGACCGGACAGGGCTGAGCACCGGGGAGCTGTTTTTT	CASSDRTGLSTGELFF
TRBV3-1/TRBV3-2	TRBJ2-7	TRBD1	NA	TGTGCCAGCAGCCAACCTTTTCGGGACAGGGAAAACGAGCAGTACTTC	CASSQPFRDRENEQYF
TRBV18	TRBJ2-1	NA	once	TGTGCCAGCTCACCGTCTGGGGGGAATGAGCAGTTCTTC	CASSPSGGNEQFF
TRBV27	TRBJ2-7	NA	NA	TGTGCCAGCAGTCCACGGCCGGGATGGGCCTACGAGCAGTACTTC	CASSPRPGWAYEQYF
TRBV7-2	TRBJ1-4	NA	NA	TGTGCCAGCAGCTTAGGTTTATGGGACAATGTGTTTTTT	CASSLGLWDNVFF
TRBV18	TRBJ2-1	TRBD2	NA	TGTGCCAGCTCACCATCGTGGACTAGCGGGGGGAATGAGCAGTTCTTC	CASSPSWTSGGNEQFF
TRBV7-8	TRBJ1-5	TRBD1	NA	TGTGCCAGCAGCCCCGACAGGGGTCAGCCCCAGCATTTT	CASSPDRGQPQHF
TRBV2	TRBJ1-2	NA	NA	TGTGCCAGCAGGGGCAGGAACGGTGGCTACACCTTC	CASRGRNGGYTF
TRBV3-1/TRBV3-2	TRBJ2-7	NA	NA	TGTGCCAGCAGCCAAGGAAGTAGTGCGACCCACGAGCAGTACTTC	CASSQGSSATHEQYF
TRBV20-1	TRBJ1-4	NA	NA	TGCAGTGCTAGTACGGGGAGCCAAAATGAAAAACTGTTTTTT	CSASTGSQNEKLFF
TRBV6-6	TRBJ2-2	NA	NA	TGTGCCAGCAGTTACTCGTCCGGCGGGGAGCTGTTTTTT	CASSYSSGGELFF
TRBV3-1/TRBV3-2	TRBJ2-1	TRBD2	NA	TGTGCCAGCTCACAGCGGGGAGCCTACAATGAGCAGTTCTTC	CASSQRGAYNEQFF
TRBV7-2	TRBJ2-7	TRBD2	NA	TGTGCCAGCAGCTTAGACGTGGGCGGGAGGAAGTCCCACGAGCAGTACTTC	CASSLDVGGRKSHEQYF
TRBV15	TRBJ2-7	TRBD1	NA	TGTGCCACCAGTTGGGACAGGGCCTACGAGCAGTACTTC	CATSWDRAYEQYF
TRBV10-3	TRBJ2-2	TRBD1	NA	TGTGCCATCAGTGCCGGACAGGGGAACGGCGGGGAGCTGTTTTTT	CAISAGQGNGGELFF
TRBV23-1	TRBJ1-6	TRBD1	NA	TGCGCCAGAATCCCCCGGACAGGGGCCGCGACCGATTATAATTCACCCCTCCACTTT	CARIPRTGAATDYNSPLHF
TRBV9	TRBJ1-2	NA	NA	TGTGCCAGCAGCGTAGGCGGCTATGGCTACACCTTC	CASSVGGYGYTF
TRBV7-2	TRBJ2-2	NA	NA	TGTGCCAGCAGCTTAGCGCTGACGGAGATTTCCGGGGAGCTGTTTTTT	CASSLALTEISGELFF
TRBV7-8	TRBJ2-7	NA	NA	TGTGCCAGCAGCTTGGGTCAGGGAGCCTACGAGCAGTACTTC	CASSLGQGAYEQYF
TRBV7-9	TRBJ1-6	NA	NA	TGTGCCAGCAGCTTAGTTCCCACGAATAATTCACCCCTCCACTTT	CASSLVPTNNSPLHF
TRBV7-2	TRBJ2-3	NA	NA	TGTGCCAGCAGCTCTGGAATGCCCCCAGATACGCAGTATTTT	CASSSGMPPDTQYF
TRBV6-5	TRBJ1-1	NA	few	TGTGCCAGCAGTTACTCGATAGGGGTCACTGAAGCTTTCTTT	CASSYSIGVTEAFF
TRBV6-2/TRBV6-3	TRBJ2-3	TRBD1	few	TGTGCCAGCAGCAGACAGGGGGCTCTAGGCACAGATACGCAGTATTTT	CASSRQGALGTDTQYF
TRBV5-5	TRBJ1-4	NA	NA	TGTGCCAGCAGCCCCGTGTGGCAGGGCGGTAATGAAAAACTGTTTTTT	CASSPVWQGGNEKLFF
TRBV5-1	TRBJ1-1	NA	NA	TGCGCCAGCAGCTTGGGCCAGACCTTGAACACTGAAGCTTTCTTT	CASSLGQTLNTEAFF
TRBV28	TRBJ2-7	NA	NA	TGTGCCAGCAGTTTCTCTCAGGACAGTTTAACCTACGAGCAGTACTTC	CASSFSQDSLTYEQYF
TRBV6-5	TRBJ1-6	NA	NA	TGTGCCAGCAGTTACTTTGGGGGGTCCAGTTCACCCCTCCACTTT	CASSYFGGSSSPLHF
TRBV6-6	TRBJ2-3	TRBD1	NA	TGTGCCAGCAGCCAAGGACAGGGTAGCACAGATACGCAGTATTTT	CASSQGQGSTDTQYF
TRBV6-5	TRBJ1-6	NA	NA	TGTGCCAGCCGGGGACATAGATTGCTCCACTTT	CASRGHRLLHF
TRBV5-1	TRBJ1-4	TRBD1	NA	TGCGCCAGCAGCTTGGCTGACAGGGGAGCTGAAAAACTGTTTTTT	CASSLADRGAEKLFF
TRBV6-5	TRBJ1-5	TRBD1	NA	TGTGCCAGCACATCTAGGACAGGGCAGCAGCCCCAGCATTTT	CASTSRTGQQPQHF
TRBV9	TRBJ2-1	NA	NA	TGTGCCAGCAGCGTAGACAGGGCTTATTCGGATGGAGATGAGCAGTTCTTC	CASSVDRAYSDGDEQFF